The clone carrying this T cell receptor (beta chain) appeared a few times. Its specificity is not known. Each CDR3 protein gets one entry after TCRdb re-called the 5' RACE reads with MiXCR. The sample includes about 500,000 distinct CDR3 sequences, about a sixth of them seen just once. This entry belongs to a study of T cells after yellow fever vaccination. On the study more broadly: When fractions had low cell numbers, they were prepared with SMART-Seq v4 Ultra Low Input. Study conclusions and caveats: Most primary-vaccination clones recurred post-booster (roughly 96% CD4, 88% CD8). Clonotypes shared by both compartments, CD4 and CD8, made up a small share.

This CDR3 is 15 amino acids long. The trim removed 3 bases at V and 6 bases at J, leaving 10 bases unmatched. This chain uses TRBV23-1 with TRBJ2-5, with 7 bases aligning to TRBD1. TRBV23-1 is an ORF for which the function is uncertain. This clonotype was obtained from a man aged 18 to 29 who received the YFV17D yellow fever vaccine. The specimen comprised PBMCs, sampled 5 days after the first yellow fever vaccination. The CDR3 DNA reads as TGCGCCAGCAGTCATTCGTTACAGGGGTGCAAGACCCAGTACTTC. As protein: CASSHSLQGCKTQYF.